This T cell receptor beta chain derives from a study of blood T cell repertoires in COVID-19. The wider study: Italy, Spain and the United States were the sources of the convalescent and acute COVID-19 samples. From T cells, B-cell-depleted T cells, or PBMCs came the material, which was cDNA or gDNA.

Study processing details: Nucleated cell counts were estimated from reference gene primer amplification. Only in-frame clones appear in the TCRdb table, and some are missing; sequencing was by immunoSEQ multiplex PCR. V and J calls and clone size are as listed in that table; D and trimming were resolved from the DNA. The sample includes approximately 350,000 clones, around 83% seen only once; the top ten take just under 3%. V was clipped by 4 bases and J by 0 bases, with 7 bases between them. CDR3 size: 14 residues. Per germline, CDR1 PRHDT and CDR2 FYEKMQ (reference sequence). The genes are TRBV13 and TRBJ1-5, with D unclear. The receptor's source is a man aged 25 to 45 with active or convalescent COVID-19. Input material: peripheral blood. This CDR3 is CASSSLNSNQPQHF. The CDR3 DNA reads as TGTGCCAGCAGCTCCCTAAATAGCAATCAGCCCCAGCATTTT.